This T cell receptor (beta chain) was recovered during a study of cytomegalovirus exposure and HLA in healthy donors (TCRdb year 2017). Describing the broader study: An earlier analysis of about 530 of the donors reported 250 to 300 Gb of sequence data and approximately 120 million unique TCR beta sequences obtained from about 179 million T cells. Both class I and class II loci were covered by HLA typing, at four-digit resolution. A later genetic analysis used genome-wide SNP genotypes for about 65% of the 666 donors, treating that subset as a discovery cohort. Donor age, sex, ethnicity and CMV serostatus were compiled together with the repertoire data. The study aimed to test whether signatures of past pathogen exposure could be identified by cataloging public T cell receptors. The number of typed donors differed by locus: 629-630 for A, B, C, DRB1 and DQB1; approximately 530 for DQA1; 600 to 610 for DPA1; and around 490 for DPB1. Every repertoire in the discovery cohort had been generated on one and the same sequencing platform. Among the approximately 420 genotyped donors, approximately 77% belonged to the genetic ancestry cluster associated with self-reported Caucasian donors. On average, roughly 240,000 unique TCR beta nucleotide sequences were sequenced per donor among roughly 430 genotyped donors of the cohort, with approximately 18% of those sequences being non-productive. To predict cytomegalovirus infection status, the study combined high-throughput TCR immunosequencing, statistical association of individual TCRs with disease status, and machine learning. A later analysis re-examined previously published TCR beta repertoires from over 500 donors and added high-resolution HLA genotyping to investigate patterns of TCR occurrence. To decide whether each TCR beta V gene segment behaved as functional or pseudogenic, an earlier analysis of 587 of the donors relied on high-throughput TCR beta sequencing. Roughly 300 gigabases of sequencing data and 70 million to 100 million unique TCR sequences made up an early release that covered approximately 700 HLA-typed donors. Besides the first cohort of roughly 700 subjects, a separate validation cohort made up of 120 different subjects was used. Because of strong linkage in the cohort, five DR-DQ haplotypes were treated as single units for association and clustering. Rather than drawing on any new phenotypic data, the later analysis identified candidate immune exposures from TCR beta sequences and the way those sequences occurred across donors. The study profiled the T cell repertoires of 500 to 800 subjects by immunosequencing and related them to cytomegalovirus serostatus.

What the work shows at the level of the full study, not this receptor alone: The classifier was reported to diagnose cytomegalovirus status with high specificity and sensitivity in both the original cohort and the validation cohort. In an earlier analysis of 587 of the donors, most TCR beta V segments were observed in productive rearrangements about 90% or about 30% of the time, broadly matching IMGT annotations. In a later analysis, HLA-associated TCR beta chains were found to be more clonally expanded and to have lower generation probabilities than equally common non-associated chains. When HLA alleles, especially DR and DQ, strongly co-occurred, TCR associations were difficult to assign to individual alleles. Correlated functional status among segregating V segments might be attributable to linkage disequilibrium, but an unknown experimental factor could not be ruled out. Because the 87-base-pair reads could not distinguish some IMGT-functional V segments, including TRBV6-2 and TRBV6-3, those segments were excluded. In a later analysis, most CMV-associated TCR beta chains were found to appear HLA-restricted, with HLA associations seemingly driven largely by CMV exposure. The authors suggested that the approach could potentially be extended to other disease states and immunological phenotypes. Only TCR beta chains were sequenced in this cohort, and the absence of alpha or paired-chain data limited detectable features. Because some donors lacked HLA typing at each locus, the association tests relied only on the typed subset. A further reported finding was that TCR beta sequences accurately predicted the HLA-A and HLA-B alleles for most subjects in the first cohort. A later genetic analysis reported fewer N-insertions in productive TCRs among donors in an Asian-associated ancestry cluster than the roughly 690-donor mean. A later analysis found that TCR association rates varied across HLA loci, with DRB1 alleles showing the most associated TCRs and HLA-C alleles the fewest. In the study, 150 to 200 TCR beta chains were listed as associated with cytomegalovirus. Three of the identified cytomegalovirus-associated TCR beta chains were confirmed in vitro to be specific for cytomegalovirus antigens. In a later analysis, around 17,000 TCR beta sequences were associated with specific HLA alleles at a false discovery rate of 0.05. A later genetic analysis associated a missense DCLRE1C variant with V-gene and J-gene trimming of TCR beta chains, and an independent cohort replicated the association. Because counts were too low, roughly 17 rarely observed V segments, including chromosome 9 orphons, were left out of the earlier analysis of 587 of the donors. Most TCR sequences were seen in very few donors, while some public TCRs were found in many individuals. For the cohort, immune exposure information was limited to CMV serostatus. In a later analysis, several top co-occurrence clusters were reported to appear linked to parvovirus B19, influenza, CMV and Epstein-Barr virus. Presence/absence analyses assumed roughly uniform sequencing depth across donors, an assumption that may not hold. The sequencing pipeline was judged likely to have produced a cluster of highly shared sequence variants as a technical artifact.

The cohort was made up of roughly 670 healthy bone marrow donors. All cohort members were sampled while nominally healthy, although unrecorded immune exposures were likely present. The donor tested CMV seropositive and was one of the 289 seropositive cohort members. Every donor gave a peripheral blood sample, and the peripheral blood mononuclear cells from that sample were used for TCR beta sequencing. Genomic DNA extraction from the blood cell samples was performed with the Qiagen DNeasy Blood Extraction Kit. This clone has a handful of counts. Its cognate antigen has yet to be identified. No base quality values were provided; no much bigger clone lies one nucleotide off. Library preparation was by the immunoSEQ multiplex PCR assay. For the multiplex PCR, a mixture combining 60 forward primers for TCR Vbeta segments and 13 reverse primers for TCR Jbeta segments was used. Amplification of the CDR3 region of rearranged TCR beta genes was performed with a multiplex PCR assay on genomic DNA. Amplified TCR beta libraries were sequenced as 87-base-pair reads on the Illumina HiSeq System. The authors processed their data as follows. A later analysis tallied approximately 87 million unique TCR beta chains across the 550 to 850 repertoires, and some 10 million of those chains were shared by two or more donors. Raw reads were error-corrected and collapsed into unique sequences with a nearest-neighbor algorithm that merged closely related sequences to remove PCR and sequencing errors. To assign V, D and J gene segments, CDR3 sequences were aligned to IMGT reference sequences. Each retained sequence needed at least a six-nucleotide match to both a V gene segment and a J gene segment. Rearrangements were called productive when the CDR3 lacked stop codons and stayed in frame with V and J; all others were non-productive. CDR3 was defined according to IMGT convention as the region running from the second conserved V-encoded cysteine to the conserved J-encoded phenylalanine. The earlier analysis of a few hundred of the donors excluded sequences that lacked an unambiguous match to a single V gene segment. In an earlier analysis of approximately 550 of the donors, V segments were called functional above 56.7% productive rearrangements and were called segregating when the between-donor standard deviation exceeded 5%. A statistical classification framework was built for diagnosing cytomegalovirus status from the catalog of TCR beta chain sequences. In a later analysis, V and J genes were assigned by comparing TCR nucleotide sequences against IMGT/GENE-DB human TR gene sequences. A later analysis assigned CDR3 sequences and most-parsimonious VDJ recombination scenarios with the TCRdist pipeline. In a later analysis, each TCR beta chain was defined by its CDR3 amino acid sequence together with its V-gene family, and reads without a unique V-gene family were excluded. As a way to deal with suspected cross-contamination and a sequencing artifact, a later analysis dropped under 600 nucleotide sequences that were highly shared and had low generation probability. For each public chain, a later analysis derived a clonal expansion index from normalized ranks of inferred template counts within each repertoire. In a later analysis, generation probabilities were computed using a VDJ recombination model fitted to out-of-frame rearrangements, and the results were checked against IGoR. Hypergeometric tests were used in a later analysis to score TCR-TCR, TCR-HLA and TCR-CMV co-occurrence, with a repertoire-size bias correction applied to the TCR pairs. False discovery rates were estimated in a later analysis by permuting HLA or CMV assignments 20 times. In a later analysis, co-occurring TCRs were grouped using DBSCAN, with TCRdist sequence similarity added in when clustering inside HLA-allele-positive subsets. For co-occurrence clustering, repertoires with fewer than 30,000 or more than 120,000 public chains were excluded, along with about five repertoires with anomalous nucleotide sharing. Imported from immuneACCESS, the table was reduced by TCRdb to in-frame sequences with V and J called. These copies leave out some clones; in studies compared against another copy, an unresolved V gene accounts for under half, and the cause of the remainder is not known. V and J calls and clone size follow that table, whereas D and trimming were derived from the DNA. This sample is represented by about 120,000 clones; 63% of them were singletons. In total, the top ten clones hold 9% to 10% of the sample.

The CDR3 spans 14 residues, from the cysteine through the phenylalanine. Only the CDR3 region is kept as DNA, spanning 42 bases read in frame from base 1. The trim is 7 bases for V and 7 bases for J, with a gap of 19 bases between the germline ends. CDR1 is given as LNHDA and CDR2 as SQIVND, both from the germline V gene (reference sequence). The sample was PBMCs. The chain is made from TRBV19 and TRBJ1-2; a tentative D call is TRBD1 (5 bases match). This clonotype was obtained from a man aged 40-49 years in good health and CMV-seropositive. The DNA is TGTGCCAGTACCCCGAGGGAGGGGAGAGCTGGCTACACCTTC. Its protein reads: CASTPREGRAGYTF.